This record covers a single T cell receptor beta chain. This sample was included in a study of T cell responses to AZD1222 COVID-19 vaccine. The CDR3 spans 13 residues. Germline CDR1 is SGHNT and CDR2 is YYREEE (reference sequence). V shed 4 bases and J 5 bases; nucleotides not matched to a gene: 3. The data were produced by immunoSEQ multiplex PCR, yet TCRdb's version contains in-frame clones alone and is incomplete. The sample has over 150,000 clones, about 86% seen once; the top ten hold about 5%. The source of this sequence is an adult in good health. This sequence joins TRBV5-4 and TRBJ2-1, with 7 bases fitting TRBD1. Here the sequenced sample was peripheral blood, taken on day 0 of MenACWY control vaccination. The CDR3 region is CASSRGQNNEQFF. In DNA, the CDR3 is TGTGCCAGCAGCAGGGGACAGAACAATGAGCAGTTCTTC.